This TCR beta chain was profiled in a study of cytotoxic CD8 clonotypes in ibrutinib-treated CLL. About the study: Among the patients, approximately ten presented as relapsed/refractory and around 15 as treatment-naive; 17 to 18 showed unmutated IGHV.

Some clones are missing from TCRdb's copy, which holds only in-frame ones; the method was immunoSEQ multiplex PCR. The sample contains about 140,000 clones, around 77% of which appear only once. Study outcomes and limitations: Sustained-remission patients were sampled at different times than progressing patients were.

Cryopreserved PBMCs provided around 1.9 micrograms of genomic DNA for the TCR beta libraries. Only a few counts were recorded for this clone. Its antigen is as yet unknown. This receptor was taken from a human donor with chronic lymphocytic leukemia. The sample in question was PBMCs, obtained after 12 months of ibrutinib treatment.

CDR3 sequence: CASSSGLVLETQYF. CDR3 DNA: TGTGCCAGCAGCTCGGGGCTAGTCCTTGAGACCCAGTACTTC. V usage is TRBV11-2 and J usage is TRBJ2-5; D possibly matches TRBD1 or TRBD2 (5 bases each). Per the germline V gene, CDR1 is SGHAT and CDR2 is FQNNGV. V dropped 4 bases and J dropped 5 bases, with 14 bases sitting between them. This CDR3 is built from 14 residues.